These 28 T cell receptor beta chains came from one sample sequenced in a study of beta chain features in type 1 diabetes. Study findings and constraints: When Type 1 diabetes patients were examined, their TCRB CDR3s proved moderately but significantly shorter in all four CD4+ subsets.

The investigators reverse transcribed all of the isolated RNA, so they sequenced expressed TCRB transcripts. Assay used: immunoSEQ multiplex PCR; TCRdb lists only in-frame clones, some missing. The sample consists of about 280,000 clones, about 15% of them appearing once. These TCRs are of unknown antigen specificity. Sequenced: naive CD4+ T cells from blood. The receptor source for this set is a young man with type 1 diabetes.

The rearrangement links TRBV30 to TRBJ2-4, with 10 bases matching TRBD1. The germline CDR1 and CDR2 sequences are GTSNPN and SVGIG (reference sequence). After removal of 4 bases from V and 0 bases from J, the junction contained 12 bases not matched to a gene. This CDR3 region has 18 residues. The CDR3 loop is CAWMFGQGDLLAKNIQYF. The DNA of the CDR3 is TGTGCCTGGATGTTCGGACAGGGGGATCTTCTAGCCAAAAACATTCAGTACTTC.

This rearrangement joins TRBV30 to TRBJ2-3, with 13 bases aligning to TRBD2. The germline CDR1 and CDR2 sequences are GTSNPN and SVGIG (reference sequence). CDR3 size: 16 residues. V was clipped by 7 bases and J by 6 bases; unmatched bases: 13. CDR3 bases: TGTGCCTTGAGACTAGCGGGAGGCCCCAATCCGGATACGCAGTATTTT. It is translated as CALRLAGGPNPDTQYF. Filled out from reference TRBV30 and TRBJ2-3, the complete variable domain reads SQTIHQWPATLVQPVGSPLSLECTVEGTSNPNLYWYRQAAGRGLQLLFYSVGIGQISSEVPQNLSASRPQDRQFILSSKKLLLSDSGFYLCALRLAGGPNPDTQYFGPGTRLTVL.

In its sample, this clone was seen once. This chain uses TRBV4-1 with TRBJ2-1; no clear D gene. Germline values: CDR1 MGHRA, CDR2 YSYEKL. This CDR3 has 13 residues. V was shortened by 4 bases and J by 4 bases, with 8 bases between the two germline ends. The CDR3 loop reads CASSPLIYNEQFF. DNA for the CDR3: TGCGCCAGCAGCCCACTAATATACAATGAGCAGTTCTTC.

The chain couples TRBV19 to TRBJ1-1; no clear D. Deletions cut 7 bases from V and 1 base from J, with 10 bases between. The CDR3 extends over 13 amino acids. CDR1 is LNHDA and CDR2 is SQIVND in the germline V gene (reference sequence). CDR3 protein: CASNSRQNTEAFF. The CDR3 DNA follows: TGTGCCAGTAACTCACGACAGAACACTGAAGCTTTCTTT.

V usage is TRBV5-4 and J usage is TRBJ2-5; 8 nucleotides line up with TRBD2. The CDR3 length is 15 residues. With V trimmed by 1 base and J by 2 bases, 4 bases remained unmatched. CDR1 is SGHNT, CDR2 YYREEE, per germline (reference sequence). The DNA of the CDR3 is TGTGCCAGCAGCTTGTTGTCTAGCGGGCAAGAGACCCAGTACTTC. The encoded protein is CASSLLSSGQETQYF.

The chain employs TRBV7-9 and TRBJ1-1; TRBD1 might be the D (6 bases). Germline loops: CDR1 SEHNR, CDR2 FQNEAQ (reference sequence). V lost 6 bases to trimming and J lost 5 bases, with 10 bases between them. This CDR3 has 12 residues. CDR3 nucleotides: TGTGCCAGCAGTTCAGGGGTTACTGAAGCTTTCTTT. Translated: CASSSGVTEAFF.

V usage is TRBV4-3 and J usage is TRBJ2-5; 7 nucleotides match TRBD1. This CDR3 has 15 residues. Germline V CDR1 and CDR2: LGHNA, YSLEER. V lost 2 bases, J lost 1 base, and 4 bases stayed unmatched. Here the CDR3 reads CASSQRQGIQETQYF. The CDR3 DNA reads TGCGCCAGCAGCCAACGACAGGGTATCCAAGAGACCCAGTACTTC.

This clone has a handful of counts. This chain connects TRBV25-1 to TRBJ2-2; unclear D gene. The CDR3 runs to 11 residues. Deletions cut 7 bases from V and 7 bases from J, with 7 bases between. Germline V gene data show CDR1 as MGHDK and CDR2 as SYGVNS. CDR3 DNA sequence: TGTGCCAGCAAGGAGAGCGGGGAGCTGTTTTTT. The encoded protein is CASKESGELFF. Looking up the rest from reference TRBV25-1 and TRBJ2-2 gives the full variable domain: EADIYQTPRYLVIGTGKKITLECSQTMGHDKMYWYQQDPGMELHLIHYSYGVNSTEKGDLSSESTVSRIRTEHFPLTLESARPSHTSQYLCASKESGELFFGEGSRLTVL.

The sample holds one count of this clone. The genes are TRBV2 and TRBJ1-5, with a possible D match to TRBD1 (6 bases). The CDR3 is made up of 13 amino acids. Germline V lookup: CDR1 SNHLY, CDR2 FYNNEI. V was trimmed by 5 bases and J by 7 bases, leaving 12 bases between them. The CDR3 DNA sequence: TGTGCCAGCAGTCTACAGGGAACACAGCCCCAGCATTTT. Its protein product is CASSLQGTQPQHF.

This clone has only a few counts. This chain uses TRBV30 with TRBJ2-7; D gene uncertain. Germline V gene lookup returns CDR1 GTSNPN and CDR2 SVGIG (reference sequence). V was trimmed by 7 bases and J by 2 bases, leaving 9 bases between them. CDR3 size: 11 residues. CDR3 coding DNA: TGTGCCTTGGGCATAACCTACGAGCAGTACTTC. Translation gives CALGITYEQYF.

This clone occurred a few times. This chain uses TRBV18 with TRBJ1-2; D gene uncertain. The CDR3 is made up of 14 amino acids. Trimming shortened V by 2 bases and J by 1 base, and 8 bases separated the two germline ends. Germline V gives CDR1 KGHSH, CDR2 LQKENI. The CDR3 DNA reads TGTGCCAGCTCACCAGACTCGAGTAACTATGGCTACACCTTC. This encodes CASSPDSSNYGYTF.

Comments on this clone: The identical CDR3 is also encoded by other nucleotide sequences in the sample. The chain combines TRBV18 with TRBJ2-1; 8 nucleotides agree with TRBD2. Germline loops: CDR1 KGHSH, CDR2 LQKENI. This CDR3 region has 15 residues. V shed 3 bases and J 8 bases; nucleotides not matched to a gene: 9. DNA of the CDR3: TGTGCCAGCTCACCCGGGACTAGTGGTCGCCATGAGCAGTTCTTC. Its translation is CASSPGTSGRHEQFF.

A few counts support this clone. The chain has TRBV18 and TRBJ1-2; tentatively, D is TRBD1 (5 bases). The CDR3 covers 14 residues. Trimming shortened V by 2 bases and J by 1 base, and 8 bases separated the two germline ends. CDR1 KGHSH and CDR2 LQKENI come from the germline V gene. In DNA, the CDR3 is TGTGCCAGCTCACCAGGACACCTTAACTATGGCTACACCTTC. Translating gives CASSPGHLNYGYTF.

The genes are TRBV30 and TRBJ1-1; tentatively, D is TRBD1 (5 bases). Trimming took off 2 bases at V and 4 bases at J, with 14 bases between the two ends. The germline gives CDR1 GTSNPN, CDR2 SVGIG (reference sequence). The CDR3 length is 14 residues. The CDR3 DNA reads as TGTGCCTGGAGTCAGGGAGGCGGGTTCACTGAAGCTTTCTTT. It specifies CAWSQGGGFTEAFF.

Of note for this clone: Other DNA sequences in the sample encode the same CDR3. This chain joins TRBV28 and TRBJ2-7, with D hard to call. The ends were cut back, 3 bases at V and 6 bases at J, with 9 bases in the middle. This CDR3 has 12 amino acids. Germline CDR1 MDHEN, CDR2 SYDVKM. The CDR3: CASSFSGSEQYF. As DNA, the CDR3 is TGTGCCAGCAGTTTCTCGGGTTCCGAGCAGTACTTC.

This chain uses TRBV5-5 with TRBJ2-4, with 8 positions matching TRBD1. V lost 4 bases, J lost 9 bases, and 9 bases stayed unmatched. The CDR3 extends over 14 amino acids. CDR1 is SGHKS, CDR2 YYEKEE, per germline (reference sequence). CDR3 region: CASSPGQAAGIQYF. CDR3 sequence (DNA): TGTGCCAGCAGCCCGGGACAGGCGGCCGGCATTCAGTACTTC.

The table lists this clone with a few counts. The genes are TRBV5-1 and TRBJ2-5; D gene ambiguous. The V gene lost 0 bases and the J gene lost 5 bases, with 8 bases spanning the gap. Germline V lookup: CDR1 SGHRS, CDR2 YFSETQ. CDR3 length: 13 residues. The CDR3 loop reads CASSLEPAETQYF. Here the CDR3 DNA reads TGCGCCAGCAGCTTGGAACCTGCGGAGACCCAGTACTTC.

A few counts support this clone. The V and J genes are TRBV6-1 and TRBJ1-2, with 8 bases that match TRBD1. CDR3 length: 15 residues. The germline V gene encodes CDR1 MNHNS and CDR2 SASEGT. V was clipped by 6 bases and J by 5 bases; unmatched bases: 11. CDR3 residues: CASRGGPGGGYGYTF. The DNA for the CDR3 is TGTGCCAGCAGGGGTGGACCAGGGGGCGGTTATGGCTACACCTTC.

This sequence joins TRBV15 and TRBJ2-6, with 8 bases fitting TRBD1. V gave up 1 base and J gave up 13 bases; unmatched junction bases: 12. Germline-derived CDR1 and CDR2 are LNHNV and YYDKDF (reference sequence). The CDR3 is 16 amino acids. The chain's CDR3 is CATSRVPDRARRVLTF. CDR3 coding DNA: TGTGCCACCAGCAGAGTCCCGGACAGGGCCCGTAGGGTCCTGACTTTC. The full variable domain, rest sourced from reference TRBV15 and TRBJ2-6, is DAMVIQNPRYQVTQFGKPVTLSCSQTLNHNVMYWYQQKSSQAPKLLFHYYDKDFNNEADTPDNFQSRRPNTSFCFLDIRSPGLGDTAMYLCATSRVPDRARRVLTFGAGSRLTVL.

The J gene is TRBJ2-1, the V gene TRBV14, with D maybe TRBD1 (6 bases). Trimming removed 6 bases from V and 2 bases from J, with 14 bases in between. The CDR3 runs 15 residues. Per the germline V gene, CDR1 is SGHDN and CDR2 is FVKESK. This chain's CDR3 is CASSAGDGAYNEQFF. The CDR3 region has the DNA TGTGCCAGCAGTGCAGGGGATGGGGCCTACAATGAGCAGTTCTTC.

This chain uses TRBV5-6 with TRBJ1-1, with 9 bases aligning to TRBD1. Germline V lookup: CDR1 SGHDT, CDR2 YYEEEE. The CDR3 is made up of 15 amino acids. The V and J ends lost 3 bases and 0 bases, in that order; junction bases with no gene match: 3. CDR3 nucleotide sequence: TGTGCCAGCAGCTGGGGGGACAGGGTGAACACTGAAGCTTTCTTT. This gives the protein CASSWGDRVNTEAFF. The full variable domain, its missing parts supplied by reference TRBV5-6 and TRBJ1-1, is DAGVTQSPTHLIKTRGQQVTLRCSPKSGHDTVSWYQQALGQGPQFIFQYYEEEERQRGNFPDRFSGHQFPNYSSELNVNALLLGDSALYLCASSWGDRVNTEAFFGQGTRLTVV.

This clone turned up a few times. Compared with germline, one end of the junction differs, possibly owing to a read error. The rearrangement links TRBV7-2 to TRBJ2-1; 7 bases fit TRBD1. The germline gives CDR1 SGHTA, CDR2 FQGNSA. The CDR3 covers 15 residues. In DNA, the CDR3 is TGTGCCAGCAGTTTTTGGGGACAGTCCTTCAATGAGCAGTTCTTC. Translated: CASSFWGQSFNEQFF. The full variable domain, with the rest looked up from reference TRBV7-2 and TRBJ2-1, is GAGVSQSPSNKVTEKGKDVELRCDPISGHTALYWYRQSLGQGLEFLIYFQGNSAPDKSGLPSDRFSAERTGGSVSTLTIQRTQQEDSAVYLCASSFWGQSFNEQFFGPGTRLTVL.

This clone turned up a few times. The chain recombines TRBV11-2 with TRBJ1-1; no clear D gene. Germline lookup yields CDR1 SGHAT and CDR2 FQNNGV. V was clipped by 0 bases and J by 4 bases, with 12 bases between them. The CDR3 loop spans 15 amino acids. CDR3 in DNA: TGTGCCAGCAGCTTAGAGTTTAAGGCGGGCACTGAAGCTTTCTTT. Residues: CASSLEFKAGTEAFF. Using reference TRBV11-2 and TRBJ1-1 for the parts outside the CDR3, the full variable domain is EAGVAQSPRYKIIEKRQSVAFWCNPISGHATLYWYQQILGQGPKLLIQFQNNGVVDDSQLPKDRFSAERLKGVDSTLKIQPAKLEDSAVYLCASSLEFKAGTEAFFGQGTRLTVV.

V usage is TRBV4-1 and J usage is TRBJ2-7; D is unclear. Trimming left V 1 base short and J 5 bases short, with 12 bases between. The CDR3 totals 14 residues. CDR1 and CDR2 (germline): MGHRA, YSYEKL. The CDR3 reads CASSQVLQIDEQYF. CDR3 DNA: TGCGCCAGCAGCCAAGTTTTGCAGATCGACGAGCAGTACTTC.

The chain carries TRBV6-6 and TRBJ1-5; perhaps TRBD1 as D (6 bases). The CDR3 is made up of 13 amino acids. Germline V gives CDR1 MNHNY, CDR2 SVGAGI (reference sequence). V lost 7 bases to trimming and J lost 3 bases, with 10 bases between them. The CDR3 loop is CASNGQFNQPQHF. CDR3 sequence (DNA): TGTGCCAGCAATGGACAGTTCAATCAGCCCCAGCATTTT.

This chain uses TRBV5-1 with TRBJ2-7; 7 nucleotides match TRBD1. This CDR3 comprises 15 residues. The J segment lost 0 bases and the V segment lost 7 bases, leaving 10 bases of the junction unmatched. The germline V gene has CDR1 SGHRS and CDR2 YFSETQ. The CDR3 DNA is TGCGCCAGCGCCCTCAACCGGGACAGCTCCTACGAGCAGTACTTC. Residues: CASALNRDSSYEQYF.

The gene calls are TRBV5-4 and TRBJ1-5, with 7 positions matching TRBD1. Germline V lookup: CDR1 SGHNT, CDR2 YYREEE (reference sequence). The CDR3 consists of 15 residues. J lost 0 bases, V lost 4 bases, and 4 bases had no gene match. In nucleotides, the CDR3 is TGTGCCAGCAGCCTCGACAGGGCTAGCAATCAGCCCCAGCATTTT. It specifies CASSLDRASNQPQHF.

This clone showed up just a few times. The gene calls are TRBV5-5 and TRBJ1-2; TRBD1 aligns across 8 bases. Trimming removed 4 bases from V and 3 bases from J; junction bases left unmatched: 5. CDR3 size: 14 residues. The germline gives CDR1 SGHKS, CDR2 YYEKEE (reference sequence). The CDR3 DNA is TGTGCCAGCAGCCGACAGGGGAAGGACTATGGCTACACCTTC. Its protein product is CASSRQGKDYGYTF.